The source of this T cell receptor (beta chain) is a study of T cells after yellow fever vaccination. This clonotype was seen a single time. TCRdb recomputed calls from the 5' RACE reads with MiXCR, one row per CDR3 protein. The sample shows 510,000 or so distinct CDR3 sequences, roughly 19% of them seen only once. V shed 4 bases and J 2 bases; nucleotides not matched to a gene: 5. Germline lookup yields CDR1 SGHRS and CDR2 YFSETQ. The CDR3 is made up of 16 amino acids. This chain connects TRBV5-1 to TRBJ2-3; 12 bases are a match to TRBD2. The origin of this receptor is a man between 25 and 39 years old who received the YFV17D yellow fever vaccine. The source was PBMCs, collected 15 days after the yellow fever booster vaccination. CDR3 loop: CASSPGTSGHTDTQYF. CDR3 in DNA: TGCGCCAGCAGCCCCGGGACTAGCGGGCACACAGATACGCAGTATTTT.